A single count supports the clone carrying this TCR beta chain. Its specificity is not known. This sample is part of a study of T cells in localized non-small cell lung cancer. Study conclusions and caveats: Of the tissues analyzed, uninvolved adjacent lung showed maximal T cell clonality, greater than tumor.

Here immunoSEQ multiplex PCR was the method, and the copy in TCRdb shows in-frame clones only, minus some. In the table there are 100,000 to 150,000 clones, 89% of which are singletons. Germline V gives CDR1 SGDLS, CDR2 YYNGEE. This CDR3 comprises 19 residues. J gave up 0 bases and V 0 bases, and 5 bases lay outside the gene matches. This clonotype originated in a female donor over 55 with stage I lung adenocarcinoma. This chain uses TRBV9 with TRBJ2-1; the match to TRBD2 covers 14 bases. The sample here was peripheral blood, taken before any cancer treatment. CDR3: CASSVGTSGRFGSYNEQFF. The CDR3 DNA reads as TGTGCCAGCAGCGTAGGGACTAGCGGGAGGTTTGGCTCCTACAATGAGCAGTTCTTC.